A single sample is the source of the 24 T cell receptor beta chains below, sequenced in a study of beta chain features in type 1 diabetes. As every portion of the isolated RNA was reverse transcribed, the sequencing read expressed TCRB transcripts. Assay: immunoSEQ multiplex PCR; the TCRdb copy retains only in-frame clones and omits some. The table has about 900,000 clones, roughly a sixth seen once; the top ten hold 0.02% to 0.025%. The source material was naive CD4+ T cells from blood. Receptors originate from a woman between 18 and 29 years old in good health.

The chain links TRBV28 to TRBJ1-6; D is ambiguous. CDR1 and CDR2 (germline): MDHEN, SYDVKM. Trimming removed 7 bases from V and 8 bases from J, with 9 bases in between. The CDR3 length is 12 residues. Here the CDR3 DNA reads TGTGCCAGCAAGGGCAGTTATTCACCCCTCCACTTT. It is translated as CASKGSYSPLHF.

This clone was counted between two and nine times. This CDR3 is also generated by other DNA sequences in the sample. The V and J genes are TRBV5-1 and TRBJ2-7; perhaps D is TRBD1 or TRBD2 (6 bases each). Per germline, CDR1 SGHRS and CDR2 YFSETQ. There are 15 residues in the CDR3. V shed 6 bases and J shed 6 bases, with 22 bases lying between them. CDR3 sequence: CASTHNGGAPGEQYF. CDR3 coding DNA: TGCGCCAGCACCCACAACGGGGGCGCCCCCGGCGAGCAGTACTTC.

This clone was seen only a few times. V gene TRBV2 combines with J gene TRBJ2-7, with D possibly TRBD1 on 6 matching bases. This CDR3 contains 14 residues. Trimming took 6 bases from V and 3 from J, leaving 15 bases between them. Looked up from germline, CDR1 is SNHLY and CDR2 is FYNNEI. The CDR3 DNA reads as TGTGCCAGCAGGGGGACATTCGCTTACTACGAGCAGTACTTC. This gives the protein CASRGTFAYYEQYF.

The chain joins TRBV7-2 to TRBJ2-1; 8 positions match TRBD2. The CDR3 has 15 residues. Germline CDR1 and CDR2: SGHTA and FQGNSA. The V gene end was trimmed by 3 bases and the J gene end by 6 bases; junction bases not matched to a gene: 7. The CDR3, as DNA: TGTGCCAGCAGCTTCAGCGGGAGCGGCCCCAATGAGCAGTTCTTC. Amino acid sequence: CASSFSGSGPNEQFF.

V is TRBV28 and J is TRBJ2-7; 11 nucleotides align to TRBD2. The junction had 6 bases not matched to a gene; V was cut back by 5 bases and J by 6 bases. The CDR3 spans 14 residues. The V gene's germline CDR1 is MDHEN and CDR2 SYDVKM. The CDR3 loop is CASSPSGRNGEQYF. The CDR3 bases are TGTGCCAGCAGTCCTAGCGGGAGGAACGGCGAGCAGTACTTC. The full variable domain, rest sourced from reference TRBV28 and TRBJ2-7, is DVKVTQSSRYLVKRTGEKVFLECVQDMDHENMFWYRQDPGLGLRLIYFSYDVKMKEKGDIPEGYSVSREKKERFSLILESASTNQTSMYLCASSPSGRNGEQYFGPGTRLTVT.

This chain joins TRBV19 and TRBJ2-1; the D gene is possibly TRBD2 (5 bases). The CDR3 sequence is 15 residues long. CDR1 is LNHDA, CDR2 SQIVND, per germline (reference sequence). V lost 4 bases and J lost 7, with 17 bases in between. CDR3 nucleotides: TGTGCCAGTAGTACCCATAGCGCGCCCTTGAATGAGCAGTTCTTC. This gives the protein CASSTHSAPLNEQFF.

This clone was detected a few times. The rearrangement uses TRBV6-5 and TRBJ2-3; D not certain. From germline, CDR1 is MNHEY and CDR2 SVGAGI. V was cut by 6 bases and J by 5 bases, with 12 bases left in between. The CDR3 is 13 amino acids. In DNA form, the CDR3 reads TGTGCCAGCAGACGCGACATGGGAGATACGCAGTATTTT. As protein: CASRRDMGDTQYF.

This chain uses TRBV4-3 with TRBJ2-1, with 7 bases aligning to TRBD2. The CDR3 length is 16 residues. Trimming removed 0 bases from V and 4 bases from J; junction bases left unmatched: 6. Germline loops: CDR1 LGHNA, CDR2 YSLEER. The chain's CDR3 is CASSQDSQRGYNEQFF. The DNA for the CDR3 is TGCGCCAGCAGCCAAGATAGCCAGCGGGGATACAATGAGCAGTTCTTC.

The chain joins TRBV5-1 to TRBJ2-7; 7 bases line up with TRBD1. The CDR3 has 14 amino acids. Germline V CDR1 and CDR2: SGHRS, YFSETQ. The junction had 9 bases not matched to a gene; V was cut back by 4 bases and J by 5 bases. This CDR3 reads CASSERQGWNEQYF. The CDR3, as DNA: TGCGCCAGCAGCGAAAGACAGGGCTGGAACGAGCAGTACTTC. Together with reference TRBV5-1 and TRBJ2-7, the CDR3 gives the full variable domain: KAGVTQTPRYLIKTRGQQVTLSCSPISGHRSVSWYQQTPGQGLQFLFEYFSETQRNKGNFPGRFSGRQFSNSRSEMNVSTLELGDSALYLCASSERQGWNEQYFGPGTRLTVT.

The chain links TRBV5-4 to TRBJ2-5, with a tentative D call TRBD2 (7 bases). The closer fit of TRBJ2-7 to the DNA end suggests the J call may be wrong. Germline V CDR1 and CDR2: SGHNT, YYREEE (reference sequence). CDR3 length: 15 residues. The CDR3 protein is CASSESGGTSYEQYF. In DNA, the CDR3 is TGTGCCAGCAGCGAGTCGGGGGGCACGTCCTACGAGCAGTACTTC.

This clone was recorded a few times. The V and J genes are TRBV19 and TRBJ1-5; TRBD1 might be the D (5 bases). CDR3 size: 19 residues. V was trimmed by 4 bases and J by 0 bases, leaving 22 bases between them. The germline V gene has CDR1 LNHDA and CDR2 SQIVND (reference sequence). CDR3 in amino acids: CASSRGRMMREDSNQPQHF. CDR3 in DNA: TGTGCCAGTAGTAGGGGGAGAATGATGCGTGAAGATAGCAATCAGCCCCAGCATTTT.

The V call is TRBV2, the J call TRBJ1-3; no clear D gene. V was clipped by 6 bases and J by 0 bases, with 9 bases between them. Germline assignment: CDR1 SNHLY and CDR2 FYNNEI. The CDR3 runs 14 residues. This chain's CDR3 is CASRNRSSGNTIYF. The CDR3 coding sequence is TGTGCCAGCAGAAACAGAAGCTCTGGAAACACCATATATTTT.

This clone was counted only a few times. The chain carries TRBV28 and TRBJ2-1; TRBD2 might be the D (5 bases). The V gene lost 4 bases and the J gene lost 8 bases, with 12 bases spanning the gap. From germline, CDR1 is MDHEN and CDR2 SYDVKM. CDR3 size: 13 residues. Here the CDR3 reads CASSSPSQHEQFF. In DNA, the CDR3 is TGTGCCAGCAGTTCCCCTAGCCAACATGAGCAGTTCTTC.

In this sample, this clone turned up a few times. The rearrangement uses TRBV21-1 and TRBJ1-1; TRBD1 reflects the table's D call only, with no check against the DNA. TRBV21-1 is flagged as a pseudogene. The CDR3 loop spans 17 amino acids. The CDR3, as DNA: TGTGCCAGCAGCCAAAAGGACACCCCTAAAAAGAACACTGAAGCTTTCTTT. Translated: CASSQKDTPKKNTEAFF.

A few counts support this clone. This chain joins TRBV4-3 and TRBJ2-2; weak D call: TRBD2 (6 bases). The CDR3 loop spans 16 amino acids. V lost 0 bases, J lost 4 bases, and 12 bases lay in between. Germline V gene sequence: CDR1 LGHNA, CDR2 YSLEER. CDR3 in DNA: TGCGCCAGCAGCCAAGAAATAGCGGTGGGCACCGGGGAGCTGTTTTTT. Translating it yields CASSQEIAVGTGELFF.

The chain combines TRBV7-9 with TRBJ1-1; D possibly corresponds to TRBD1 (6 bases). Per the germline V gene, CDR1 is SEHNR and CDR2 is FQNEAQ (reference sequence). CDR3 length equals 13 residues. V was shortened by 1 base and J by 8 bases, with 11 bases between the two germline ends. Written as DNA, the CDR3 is TGTGCCAGCAGCTTAGAGACAGGACTCGAAGCTTTCTTT. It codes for CASSLETGLEAFF.

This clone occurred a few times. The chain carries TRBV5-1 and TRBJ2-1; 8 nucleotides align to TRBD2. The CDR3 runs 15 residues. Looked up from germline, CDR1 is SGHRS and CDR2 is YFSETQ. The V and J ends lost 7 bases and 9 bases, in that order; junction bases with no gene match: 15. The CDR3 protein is CASRLNAGGMGEQFF. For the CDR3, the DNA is TGCGCCAGCCGTCTTAACGCGGGAGGTATGGGTGAGCAGTTCTTC.

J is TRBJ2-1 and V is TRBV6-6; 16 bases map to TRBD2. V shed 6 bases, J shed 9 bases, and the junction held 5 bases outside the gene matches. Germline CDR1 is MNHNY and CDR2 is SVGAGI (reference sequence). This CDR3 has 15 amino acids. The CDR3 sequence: CASSSGLAGGGEQFF. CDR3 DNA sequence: TGTGCCAGCAGCTCGGGACTAGCGGGAGGGGGTGAGCAGTTCTTC.

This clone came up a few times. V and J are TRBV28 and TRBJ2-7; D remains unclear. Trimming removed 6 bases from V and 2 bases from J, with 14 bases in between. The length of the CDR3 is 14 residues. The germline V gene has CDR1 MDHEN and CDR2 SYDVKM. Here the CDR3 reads CASSPFLGTYEQYF. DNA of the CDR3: TGTGCCAGCAGCCCATTCCTAGGAACCTACGAGCAGTACTTC.

CDR3 sequence: CASSSSGLAGVRETQYF. CDR3 DNA: TGTGCCAGCAGTTCATCCGGACTAGCGGGAGTGAGAGAGACCCAGTACTTC. V is TRBV28 and J is TRBJ2-5; TRBD2 aligns across 13 bases. The V segment lost 4 bases and the J segment 4 bases; nucleotides outside the gene matches: 9. Germline CDR1 is MDHEN and CDR2 is SYDVKM. The CDR3 sequence is 17 residues long.

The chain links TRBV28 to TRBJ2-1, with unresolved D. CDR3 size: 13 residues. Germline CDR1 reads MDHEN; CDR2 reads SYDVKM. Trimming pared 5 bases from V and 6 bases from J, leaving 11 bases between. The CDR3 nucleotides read TGTGCCAGCAGTCAACGACGGGTCAATGAGCAGTTCTTC. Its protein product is CASSQRRVNEQFF.

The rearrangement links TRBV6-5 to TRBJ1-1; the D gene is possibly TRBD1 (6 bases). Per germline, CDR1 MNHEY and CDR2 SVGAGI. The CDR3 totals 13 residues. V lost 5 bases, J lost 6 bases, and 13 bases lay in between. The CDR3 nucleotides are TGTGCCAGCAGTGAAGGACAGAAGCCTGAAGCTTTCTTT. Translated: CASSEGQKPEAFF.

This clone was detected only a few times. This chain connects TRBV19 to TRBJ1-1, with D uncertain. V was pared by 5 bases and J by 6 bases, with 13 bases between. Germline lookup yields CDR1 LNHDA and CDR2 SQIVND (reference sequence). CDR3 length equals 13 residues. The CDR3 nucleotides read TGTGCCAGTAGTTCCGGCGAGTGGGCTGAAGCTTTCTTT. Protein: CASSSGEWAEAFF.

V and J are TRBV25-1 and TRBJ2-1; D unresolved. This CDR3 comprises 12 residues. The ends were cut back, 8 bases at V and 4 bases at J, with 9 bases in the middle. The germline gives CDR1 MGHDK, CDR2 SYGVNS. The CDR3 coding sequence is TGTGCCAGCGGTCATCAGTACAATGAGCAGTTCTTC. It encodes CASGHQYNEQFF. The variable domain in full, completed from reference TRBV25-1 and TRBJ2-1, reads EADIYQTPRYLVIGTGKKITLECSQTMGHDKMYWYQQDPGMELHLIHYSYGVNSTEKGDLSSESTVSRIRTEHFPLTLESARPSHTSQYLCASGHQYNEQFFGPGTRLTVL.